Presented here are 3 T cell receptor beta chains from one specimen sequenced in a study of T-cell reconstitution after alpha-beta-depleted transplantation in children. Unique molecular identifiers were built into the TCRbeta library. Via MiXCR, TCRdb re-called the PCR reads, giving one row per CDR3 protein. Of around 370,000 distinct CDR3 sequences in the sample, about a tenth were seen once. Source: PBMCs from the stem cell graft donor, taken from the stem cell graft. These receptors originate from a human donor who donated a stem cell graft to a child with acute lymphoblastic leukemia.

This clonotype has more than one count but fewer than ten. The chain is built from TRBV20-1 and TRBJ2-7; 9 bases map to TRBD1. The CDR3 has 16 amino acids. Germline values: CDR1 DFQATT, CDR2 SNEGSKA (reference sequence). Trimming took 5 bases from V and 0 from J; bases not matched to a gene: 11. CDR3 amino acids: CSARDPTGGLSYEQYF. CDR3 in DNA: TGCAGTGCTCGCGACCCAACAGGGGGCCTCTCCTACGAGCAGTACTTC.

Concerning this clonotype: As the CDR3 is not closed by the conserved phenylalanine or tryptophan, this likely results from a read error. V gene TRBV29-1 combines with J gene TRBJ2-1, with 9 nucleotides matching TRBD2. The CDR3 length is 13 residues. J gave up 8 bases and V 5 bases, and 7 bases lay outside the gene matches. Germline values: CDR1 SQVTM, CDR2 ANQGSEA. The CDR3: CSVNPSGRYEQFL. CDR3 DNA sequence: TGCAGCGTTAATCCAAGCGGGAGGTATGAGCAGTTCCTC.

This clonotype came up a few times. This chain joins TRBV14 and TRBJ1-5, with a possible D match to TRBD1 (5 bases). The CDR3 has 16 residues. CDR1 SGHDN and CDR2 FVKESK come from the germline V gene. V lost 0 bases and J 4 bases, leaving 13 bases between the germline ends. CDR3 sequence reads: CASSQEARVGNQPQHF. As DNA, the CDR3 is TGTGCCAGCAGCCAAGAGGCCAGGGTAGGGAATCAGCCCCAGCATTTT.